This entry lists 27 T cell receptor beta chains sequenced from one sample in a study of cytomegalovirus exposure and HLA in healthy donors. Researchers ran the PCR with 60 Vbeta and 13 Jbeta primers. Produced via immunoSEQ multiplex PCR; TCRdb's table is partial and in-frame only. The data contain around 140,000 clones, approximately 76% of them singletons. The source material was PBMCs. These receptors were taken from a man aged 35 to 55 in good health and CMV-seronegative.

Notes on this clone: A much larger clone lies a single base off, so this may be a read error. V is TRBV28 and J is TRBJ2-3; 9 nucleotides match TRBD1. Germline CDR1 is MDHEN and CDR2 is SYDVKM. The CDR3 length is 14 residues. The ends lost 4 bases at V and 1 base at J; junction bases unmatched: 0. The CDR3 DNA reads as TGTGCCAGCAGTTGGACAGGGGGCACAGATACGCAGTATTTT. Translated: CASSWTGGTDTQYF.

The V gene is TRBV5-6, the J gene TRBJ1-6, with 8 bases fitting TRBD1. The germline V gene has CDR1 SGHDT and CDR2 YYEEEE. Losses at the gene ends were 4 bases for V and 0 bases for J; bases not matched to a gene: 3. CDR3 size: 16 residues. The CDR3, as DNA: TGTGCCAGCAGCAGGGACAGGAGCTCCTATAATTCACCCCTCCACTTT. Its protein product is CASSRDRSSYNSPLHF. The complete variable domain, with remaining parts taken from reference TRBV5-6 and TRBJ1-6, reads DAGVTQSPTHLIKTRGQQVTLRCSPKSGHDTVSWYQQALGQGPQFIFQYYEEEERQRGNFPDRFSGHQFPNYSSELNVNALLLGDSALYLCASSRDRSSYNSPLHFGNGTRLTVT.

This clone appeared a few times. This chain connects TRBV6-4 to TRBJ1-6; D is uncertain. V lost 3 bases, J lost 7 bases, and 7 bases lay in between. The CDR3 runs to 13 residues. The germline gives CDR1 MRHNA, CDR2 SNTAGT. CDR3 protein: CASSDTLNSPLHF. In DNA, the CDR3 is TGTGCCAGCAGTGATACCCTAAATTCACCCCTCCACTTT.

This clone came up once. This sequence joins TRBV6-5 and TRBJ1-1; D gene ambiguous. Trimming removed 2 bases at V and 1 base at J, with 8 bases between. The germline V gene encodes CDR1 MNHEY and CDR2 SVGAGI. The CDR3 length is 14 residues. This CDR3 is CASSYGLTNTEAFF. CDR3 nucleotides: TGTGCCAGCAGTTACGGACTCACGAACACTGAAGCTTTCTTT.

This sequence joins TRBV7-9 and TRBJ2-2; possible D gene TRBD2, 6 bases. The ends were cut back, 5 bases at V and 7 bases at J, with 14 bases in the middle. From germline, CDR1 is SEHNR and CDR2 FQNEAQ (reference sequence). The CDR3 consists of 14 residues. CDR3 nucleotides: TGTGCCAGCAGCCCTAGACTAGACGGCGGGGAGCTGTTTTTT. This gives the protein CASSPRLDGGELFF.

The chain uses TRBV14 and TRBJ1-2; D possibly corresponds to TRBD1 (6 bases). This CDR3 is built from 13 residues. Germline V gene lookup returns CDR1 SGHDN and CDR2 FVKESK. Trimming cost V 4 bases and J 5 bases, with 11 bases left between them. This chain's CDR3 is CASSLTGTYGYTF. The CDR3 DNA follows: TGTGCCAGCAGCCTAACAGGGACGTATGGCTACACCTTC.

This chain's CDR3 is CASSKATTGTRDTGELFF. The CDR3 nucleotides read TGTGCCAGCAGCAAGGCGACTACCGGGACTAGAGACACCGGGGAGCTGTTTTTT. V is TRBV21-1 and J is TRBJ2-2; TRBD2, the table's D call, lacks a check against the DNA. TRBV21-1 has pseudogene status. The CDR3 runs to 18 residues.

This clone was detected once. The chain joins TRBV7-2 to TRBJ1-1; D is possibly TRBD1 (6 bases). This CDR3 spans 12 amino acids. Trimming left V 3 bases short and J 11 bases short, with 13 bases between. Germline V gene sequence: CDR1 SGHTA, CDR2 FQGNSA. CDR3 protein: CASSFAQGHAFF. The CDR3 DNA reads TGTGCCAGCAGCTTTGCCCAGGGGCATGCTTTCTTT.

In this sample, this clone turned up a few times. The chain joins TRBV25-1 to TRBJ2-7; D may be TRBD2 (6 bases). Trimming left V 2 bases short and J 4 bases short, with 6 bases between. Germline V gives CDR1 MGHDK, CDR2 SYGVNS. The CDR3 covers 12 residues. The chain's CDR3 is CASSEGGYEQYF. The DNA for the CDR3 is TGTGCCAGCAGTGAAGGAGGGTACGAGCAGTACTTC.

This clone was counted a few times. This sequence joins TRBV4-3 and TRBJ1-5; D gene unclear. This CDR3 contains 11 residues. Germline V gene sequence: CDR1 LGHNA, CDR2 YSLEER. Trimming stripped 6 bases from V and 7 bases from J, with 7 bases between. CDR3 DNA sequence: TGCGCCAGCAGGAGAGGGCAGCCCCAGCATTTT. This encodes CASRRGQPQHF.

The rearrangement uses TRBV5-1 and TRBJ2-3, with TRBD2 identical over 12 bases. The CDR3 runs 16 residues. Germline V gives CDR1 SGHRS, CDR2 YFSETQ. The ends lost 2 bases at V and 6 bases at J; junction bases unmatched: 7. CDR3 nucleotides: TGCGCCAGCAGCTTAGGGACTAGCGGGTTTCGGGATACGCAGTATTTT. Translating it yields CASSLGTSGFRDTQYF. The entire variable domain, with the rest obtained from reference TRBV5-1 and TRBJ2-3, is as follows: KAGVTQTPRYLIKTRGQQVTLSCSPISGHRSVSWYQQTPGQGLQFLFEYFSETQRNKGNFPGRFSGRQFSNSRSEMNVSTLELGDSALYLCASSLGTSGFRDTQYFGPGTRLTVL.

CDR3 in amino acids: CASSDPGTGRDYGYTF. CDR3 in DNA: TGTGCCAGCAGTGACCCAGGGACAGGGAGGGACTATGGCTACACCTTC. This chain connects TRBV2 to TRBJ1-2, with 9 bases fitting TRBD1. The CDR3 has 16 residues. From germline, CDR1 is SNHLY and CDR2 FYNNEI. Losses at the gene ends were 3 bases for V and 3 bases for J; bases not matched to a gene: 8.

V and J are TRBV5-1 and TRBJ2-7; 14 nucleotides agree with TRBD2. Germline CDR1 is SGHRS and CDR2 is YFSETQ. Trimming at V came to 5 bases and at J to 2 bases, leaving 6 bases not matched to a gene. The length of the CDR3 is 16 residues. The CDR3 here is CASRSGLAGAPYEQYF. CDR3 bases: TGCGCCAGCAGATCGGGACTAGCGGGAGCCCCCTACGAGCAGTACTTC. Full variable domain (remainder filled in from reference TRBV5-1 and TRBJ2-7): KAGVTQTPRYLIKTRGQQVTLSCSPISGHRSVSWYQQTPGQGLQFLFEYFSETQRNKGNFPGRFSGRQFSNSRSEMNVSTLELGDSALYLCASRSGLAGAPYEQYFGPGTRLTVT.

The chain links TRBV14 to TRBJ1-2, with 8 bases identical to TRBD1. Germline values: CDR1 SGHDN, CDR2 FVKESK. The V segment lost 3 bases and the J segment 5 bases; nucleotides outside the gene matches: 8. The CDR3 length is 15 residues. The CDR3 sequence: CASSQPGGLGYGYTF. The CDR3 DNA is TGTGCCAGCAGCCAGCCAGGGGGCTTGGGGTATGGCTACACCTTC.

This chain uses TRBV13 with TRBJ2-3; 7 nucleotides align to TRBD1. The CDR3 runs 14 residues. V gave up 6 bases and J gave up 2 bases; unmatched junction bases: 5. Germline values: CDR1 PRHDT, CDR2 FYEKMQ (reference sequence). In DNA, the CDR3 is TGTGCCAGCAGTCACAGGGGAAACACAGATACGCAGTATTTT. It translates to CASSHRGNTDTQYF.

This chain connects TRBV2 to TRBJ1-5; D may be TRBD1 (5 bases). The CDR3 has 15 amino acids. Germline assignment: CDR1 SNHLY and CDR2 FYNNEI. V lost 5 bases, J lost 3 bases, and 14 bases lay in between. As DNA, the CDR3 is TGTGCCAGCAGTCTTGAGCAGGGAAACAATCAGCCCCAGCATTTT. Translating it yields CASSLEQGNNQPQHF.

This chain links TRBV19 with TRBJ2-7, with D hard to call. CDR3 length equals 13 residues. With 2 bases removed from V and 2 bases from J, the gap between germline ends came to 7 bases. Germline CDR1 LNHDA, CDR2 SQIVND (reference sequence). In DNA form, the CDR3 reads TGTGCCAGTAGTATATCGGTTGCCTACGAGCAGTACTTC. It translates to CASSISVAYEQYF.

This clone came up once. J is TRBJ2-7 and V is TRBV5-6; 8 nucleotides match TRBD2. The CDR3 has 14 amino acids. CDR1 and CDR2 (germline): SGHDT, YYEEEE. Trimming removed 2 bases from V and 3 bases from J; junction bases left unmatched: 4. CDR3 in DNA: TGTGCCAGCAGCTTTTCGACTAGCGACTACGAGCAGTACTTC. Translating it yields CASSFSTSDYEQYF.

J is TRBJ2-3 and V is TRBV5-4, with 7 bases fitting TRBD1. J was trimmed by 2 bases and V by 4 bases; bases with no gene match: 13. From germline, CDR1 is SGHNT and CDR2 YYREEE (reference sequence). CDR3 length equals 17 residues. CDR3: CASSQPWTGGDTDTQYF. As DNA, the CDR3 is TGTGCCAGCAGCCAACCTTGGACAGGTGGGGACACAGATACGCAGTATTTT. The complete variable domain, with remaining parts taken from reference TRBV5-4 and TRBJ2-3, reads ETGVTQSPTHLIKTRGQQVTLRCSSQSGHNTVSWYQQALGQGPQFIFQYYREEENGRGNFPPRFSGLQFPNYSSELNVNALELDDSALYLCASSQPWTGGDTDTQYFGPGTRLTVL.

The V call is TRBV7-6, the J call TRBJ2-5; 11 nucleotides agree with TRBD2. The germline V gene encodes CDR1 SGHVS and CDR2 FNYEAQ. The CDR3 contains 15 residues. Losses at the gene ends were 3 bases for V and 2 bases for J; bases not matched to a gene: 2. The DNA of the CDR3 is TGTGCCAGCAGCTTCAGACTAGCGGGGCAAGAGACCCAGTACTTC. Protein sequence: CASSFRLAGQETQYF.

The V call is TRBV7-8, the J call TRBJ2-3; TRBD2 matches 11 bases. The V and J ends lost 8 bases and 5 bases, in that order; junction bases with no gene match: 6. The length of the CDR3 is 14 residues. The germline gives CDR1 SGHVS, CDR2 FQNEAQ. The CDR3 is CASFSGGAKDTQYF. The DNA of the CDR3 is TGTGCCAGCTTTAGCGGGGGGGCCAAAGATACGCAGTATTTT.

This chain connects TRBV6-5 to TRBJ2-2, with a tentative D call TRBD2 (6 bases). Germline CDR1 and CDR2: MNHEY and SVGAGI. The V gene lost 6 bases and the J gene lost 6 bases, with 17 bases spanning the gap. The CDR3 extends over 15 amino acids. This chain's CDR3 is CASRPAGSSAGELFF. The CDR3 nucleotides read TGTGCCAGCAGACCGGCCGGCTCTAGCGCCGGGGAGCTGTTTTTT.

This clone was picked up a small number of times. In nucleotides, the CDR3 is TGCGCCAGCAGCCAAGATCCCAGCGGGGCTTACAATGAGCAGTTCTTC. Its protein product is CASSQDPSGAYNEQFF. This chain links TRBV4-1 with TRBJ2-1, with 7 bases aligning to TRBD2. The germline gives CDR1 MGHRA, CDR2 YSYEKL. The CDR3 sequence is 16 residues long. After removal of 0 bases from V and 4 bases from J, the junction contained 6 bases not matched to a gene.

The V gene is TRBV19, the J gene TRBJ1-6, with D perhaps matching TRBD1 (5 bases). This CDR3 has 16 residues. Germline CDR1 LNHDA, CDR2 SQIVND (reference sequence). Trimming took 7 bases from V and 9 from J, leaving 22 bases between them. The DNA for the CDR3 is TGTGCCAGTAATGGGGTGGGACCCACTAGCGGTTCACCCCTCCACTTT. This gives the protein CASNGVGPTSGSPLHF.

Concerning this clone itself: The same CDR3 can be traced to other DNA sequences in this sample. The chain is built from TRBV6-4 and TRBJ2-7; 10 nucleotides match TRBD1. With V trimmed by 2 bases and J by 7 bases, 5 bases remained unmatched. Germline lookup yields CDR1 MRHNA and CDR2 SNTAGT. This CDR3 has 14 amino acids. CDR3 sequence: CASSDGDRGEEQYF. As DNA, the CDR3 is TGTGCCAGCAGTGACGGGGACAGGGGAGAGGAGCAGTACTTC.

The chain carries TRBV11-3 and TRBJ1-1; possibly TRBD1 for D (6 bases). Trimming left V 0 bases short and J 0 bases short, with 23 bases between. The CDR3 has 20 residues. Germline CDR1 and CDR2: SGHNT and YENEEA. The chain's CDR3 is CASSLEPARGLGVVNTEAFF. The CDR3 coding sequence is TGTGCCAGCAGCTTAGAGCCGGCCAGGGGCTTAGGGGTGGTGAACACTGAAGCTTTCTTT.

This chain uses TRBV10-2 with TRBJ1-5; the D is unclear. V lost 1 base and J lost 4, with 8 bases in between. The CDR3 loop spans 14 amino acids. CDR1 is WSHSY and CDR2 is SAAADI in the germline V gene. The CDR3 region has the DNA TGCGCCAGCAGTGAGTTCCAGGCGAATCAGCCCCAGCATTTT. The encoded protein is CASSEFQANQPQHF.